These 8 T cell receptor beta chains were sequenced from one sample in a study of T cell responses to AZD1222 COVID-19 vaccine. Here immunoSEQ multiplex PCR was the method, and the copy in TCRdb shows in-frame clones only, minus some. This sample has 110,000 or so clones, with about nine tenths found just once. Specimen: peripheral blood, collected 28 days after the second AZD1222 dose. The origin of the receptors is an adult who received the AZD1222 COVID-19 vaccine.

As regards this clone: Compared with germline, one end of the junction differs, possibly owing to a read error. This rearrangement joins TRBV4-3 to TRBJ1-2, with TRBD1 matching over 9 bases. Germline CDR1 LGHNA, CDR2 YSLEER. The CDR3 loop spans 13 amino acids. The CDR3 coding sequence is TGCGCCAGCAGCCTACGACAGGGGGACTACATCGCCTTC. This encodes CASSLRQGDYIAF.

The chain uses TRBV28 and TRBJ1-1; D gene uncertain. CDR3 length: 12 amino acids. Germline CDR1 and CDR2: MDHEN and SYDVKM. V lost 5 bases to trimming and J lost 4 bases, with 8 bases between them. The CDR3 coding sequence is TGTGCCAGCAGTCCCTGGGGCACTGAAGCTTTCTTT. Its protein product is CASSPWGTEAFF.

V usage is TRBV7-3 and J usage is TRBJ2-2, with D possibly matching TRBD1 (7 bases). Germline loops: CDR1 SGHTA, CDR2 FQGTGA. Trimming stripped 2 bases from V and 3 bases from J, with 13 bases between. The CDR3 totals 16 residues. CDR3: CASSLWRGQHTGELFF. CDR3 coding DNA: TGTGCCAGCAGCTTATGGAGGGGGCAACACACCGGGGAGCTGTTTTTT.

The chain joins TRBV10-1 to TRBJ2-3; D possibly corresponds to TRBD2 (6 bases). CDR1 WNHNN and CDR2 SYGVQD come from the germline V gene (reference sequence). V dropped 5 bases and J dropped 2 bases, with 11 bases sitting between them. The length of the CDR3 is 14 residues. The CDR3 spells CASSNSGPTDTQYF. The CDR3 DNA is TGCGCCAGCAGTAATAGCGGCCCCACAGATACGCAGTATTTT.

In this sample, this clone turned up once. CDR3 DNA sequence: TGTGCCAGCAGCCCCGGCGGGGGAGGACCTATAGAAGCTTTCTTT. This codes for CASSPGGGGPIEAFF. The rearrangement uses TRBV7-8 and TRBJ1-1; perhaps TRBD1 as D (5 bases). Germline V gene data show CDR1 as SGHVS and CDR2 as FQNEAQ. CDR3 size: 15 residues. With 5 bases removed from V and 8 bases from J, the gap between germline ends came to 21 bases. The whole variable domain, filled in from reference TRBV7-8 and TRBJ1-1, reads GAGVSQSPRYKVAKRGQDVALRCDPISGHVSLFWYQQALGQGPEFLTYFQNEAQLDKSGLPSDRFFAERPEGSVSTLKIQRTQQEDSAVYLCASSPGGGGPIEAFFGQGTRLTVV.

A note on this clone: At one boundary the junction diverges from the germline segment, which might be a read error. The chain has TRBV5-8 and TRBJ1-4; a possible D gene is TRBD1 (5 bases). Germline V gives CDR1 SGHTS, CDR2 YDEGEE. The CDR3 has 10 amino acids. CDR3 protein: CASSFGTPAF. DNA of the CDR3: TGTGCCAGCAGCTTTGGGACGCCGGCTTTT.

The chain is built from TRBV19 and TRBJ1-1, with a tentative D call TRBD1 (6 bases). V was clipped by 7 bases and J by 0 bases, with 12 bases between them. The CDR3 totals 14 residues. Germline V gene data show CDR1 as LNHDA and CDR2 as SQIVND (reference sequence). CDR3 residues: CASKKGELNTEAFF. The CDR3 DNA reads TGTGCCAGTAAAAAGGGGGAGTTGAACACTGAAGCTTTCTTT.

In DNA, the CDR3 is TGTGCCAGCAGCCAAGCAGTGACACCTACCTACGAGCAGTACTTC. Protein sequence: CASSQAVTPTYEQYF. J is TRBJ2-7 and V is TRBV3-1 (or the pseudogene TRBV3-2), with D hard to call. V dropped 1 base and J dropped 2 bases, with 12 bases sitting between them. The CDR3 loop spans 15 amino acids. Germline V gene sequence: CDR1 LGHDT, CDR2 YNNKEL (reference sequence).